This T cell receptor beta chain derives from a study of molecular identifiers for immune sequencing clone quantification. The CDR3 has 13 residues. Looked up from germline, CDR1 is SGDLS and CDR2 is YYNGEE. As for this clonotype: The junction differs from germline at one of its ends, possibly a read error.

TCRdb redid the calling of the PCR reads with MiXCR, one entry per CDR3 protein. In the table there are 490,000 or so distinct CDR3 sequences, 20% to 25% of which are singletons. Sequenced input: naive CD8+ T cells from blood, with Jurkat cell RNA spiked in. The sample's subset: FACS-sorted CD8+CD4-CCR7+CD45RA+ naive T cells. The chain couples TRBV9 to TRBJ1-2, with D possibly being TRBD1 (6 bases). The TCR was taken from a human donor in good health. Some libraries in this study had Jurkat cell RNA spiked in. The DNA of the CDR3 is TGTGCCAGCAGCCCTGAGTCCTCCCCACAGGGTAGTTTC. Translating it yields CASSPESSPQGSF.